This section outlines one TCR beta chain sequence together with its context. This sample was included in a study of blood T cell repertoires in COVID-19. V was pared by 3 bases and J by 2 bases, with 7 bases between. Germline V gene data show CDR1 as MDHEN and CDR2 as SYDVKM. The CDR3 contains 14 residues. Profiled with immunoSEQ multiplex PCR; TCRdb holds only in-frame clones, not every one. The table includes roughly 81,000 clones, approximately 82% detected once. This receptor was identified in an elderly man with active or convalescent COVID-19. The sample taken for sequencing was peripheral blood. The J gene is TRBJ1-4, the V gene TRBV28; D is undetermined. In DNA, the CDR3 is TGTGCCAGCAGTTTCGCGGGGACTAATGAAAAACTGTTTTTT. Protein sequence: CASSFAGTNEKLFF.